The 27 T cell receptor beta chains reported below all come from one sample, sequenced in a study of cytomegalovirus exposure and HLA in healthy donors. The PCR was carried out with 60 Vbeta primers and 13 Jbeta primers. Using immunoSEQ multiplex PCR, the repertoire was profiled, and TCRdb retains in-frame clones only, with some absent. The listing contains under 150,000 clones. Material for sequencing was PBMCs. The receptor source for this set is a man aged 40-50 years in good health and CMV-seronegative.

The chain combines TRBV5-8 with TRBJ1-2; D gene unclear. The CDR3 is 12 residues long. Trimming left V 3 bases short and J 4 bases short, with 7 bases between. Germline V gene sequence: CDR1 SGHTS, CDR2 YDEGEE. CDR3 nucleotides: TGTGCCAGCAGCTGGAGGGTCTATGGCTACACCTTC. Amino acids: CASSWRVYGYTF.

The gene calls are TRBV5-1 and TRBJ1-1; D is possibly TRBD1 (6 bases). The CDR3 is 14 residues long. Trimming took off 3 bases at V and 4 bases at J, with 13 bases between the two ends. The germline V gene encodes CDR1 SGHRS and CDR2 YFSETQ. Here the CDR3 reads CASSSNRGATEAFF. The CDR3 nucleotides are TGCGCCAGCAGCTCCAACCGGGGGGCCACTGAAGCTTTCTTT. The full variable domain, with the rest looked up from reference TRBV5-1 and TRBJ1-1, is KAGVTQTPRYLIKTRGQQVTLSCSPISGHRSVSWYQQTPGQGLQFLFEYFSETQRNKGNFPGRFSGRQFSNSRSEMNVSTLELGDSALYLCASSSNRGATEAFFGQGTRLTVV.

The CDR3 loop is CASRTSGGYEQYF. In DNA, the CDR3 is TGTGCCAGCAGGACTAGCGGGGGATACGAGCAGTACTTC. V and J are TRBV27 and TRBJ2-7; 12 bases align to TRBD2. CDR1 and CDR2 from the germline V gene are MNHEY and SMNVEV (reference sequence). CDR3 length equals 13 residues. Germline trimming cut 6 bases from V and 4 bases from J; bases unmatched to any gene: 1.

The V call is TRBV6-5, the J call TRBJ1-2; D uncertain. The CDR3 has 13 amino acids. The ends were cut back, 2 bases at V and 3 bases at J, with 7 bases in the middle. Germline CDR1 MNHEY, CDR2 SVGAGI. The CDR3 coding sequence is TGTGCCAGCAGTTACCGGCGGGACTATGGCTACACCTTC. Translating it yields CASSYRRDYGYTF.

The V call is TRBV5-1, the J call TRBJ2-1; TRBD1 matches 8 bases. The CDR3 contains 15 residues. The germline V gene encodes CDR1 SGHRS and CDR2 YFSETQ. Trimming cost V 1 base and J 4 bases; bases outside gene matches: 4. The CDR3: CASSLTGTGYNEQFF. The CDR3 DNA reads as TGCGCCAGCAGCTTGACCGGGACAGGATACAATGAGCAGTTCTTC.

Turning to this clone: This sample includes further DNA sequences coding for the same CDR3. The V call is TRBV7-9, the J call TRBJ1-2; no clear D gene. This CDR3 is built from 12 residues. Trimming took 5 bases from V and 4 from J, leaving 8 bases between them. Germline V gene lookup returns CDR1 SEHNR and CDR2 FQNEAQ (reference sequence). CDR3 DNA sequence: TGTGCCAGCAGCCCCTCGAGCTATGGCTACACCTTC. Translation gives CASSPSSYGYTF.

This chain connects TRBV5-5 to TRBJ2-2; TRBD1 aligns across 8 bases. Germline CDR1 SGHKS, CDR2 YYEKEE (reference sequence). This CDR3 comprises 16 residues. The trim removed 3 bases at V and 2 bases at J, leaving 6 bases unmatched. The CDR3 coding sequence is TGTGCCAGCAGCTCTGACAGGGGCCTTAACACCGGGGAGCTGTTTTTT. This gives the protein CASSSDRGLNTGELFF.

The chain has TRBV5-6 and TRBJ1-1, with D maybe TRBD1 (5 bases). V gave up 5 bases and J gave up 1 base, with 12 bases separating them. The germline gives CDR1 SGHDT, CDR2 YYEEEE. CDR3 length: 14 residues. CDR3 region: CASRTGLPNTEAFF. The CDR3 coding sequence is TGTGCCAGCAGAACGGGACTCCCGAACACTGAAGCTTTCTTT.

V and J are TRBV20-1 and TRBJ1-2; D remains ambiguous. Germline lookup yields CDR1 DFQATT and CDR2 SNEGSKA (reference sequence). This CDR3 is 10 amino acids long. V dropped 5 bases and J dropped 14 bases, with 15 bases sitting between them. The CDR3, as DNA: TGCAGTGCTCCCCTCGGGATAGGAACCTTC. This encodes CSAPLGIGTF.

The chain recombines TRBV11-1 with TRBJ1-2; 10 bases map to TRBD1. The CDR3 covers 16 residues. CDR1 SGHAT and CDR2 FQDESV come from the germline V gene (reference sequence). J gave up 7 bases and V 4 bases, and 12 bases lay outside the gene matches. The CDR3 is CASSSDTRDRGGGYTF. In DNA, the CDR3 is TGTGCCAGCAGCTCGGACACCCGGGACAGGGGAGGTGGCTACACCTTC.

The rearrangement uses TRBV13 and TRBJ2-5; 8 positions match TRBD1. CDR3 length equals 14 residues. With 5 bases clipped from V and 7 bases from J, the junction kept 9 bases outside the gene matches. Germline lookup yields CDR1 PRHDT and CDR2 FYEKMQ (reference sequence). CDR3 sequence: CASSPRTGMVTQYF. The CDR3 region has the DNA TGTGCCAGCAGCCCCCGGACAGGGATGGTGACCCAGTACTTC.

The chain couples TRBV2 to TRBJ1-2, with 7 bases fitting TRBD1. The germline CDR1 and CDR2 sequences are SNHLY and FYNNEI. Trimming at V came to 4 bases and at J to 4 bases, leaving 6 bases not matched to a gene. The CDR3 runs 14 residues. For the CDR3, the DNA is TGTGCCAGCAGTGGAGGGGGCGCCGGCTATGGCTACACCTTC. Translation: CASSGGGAGYGYTF. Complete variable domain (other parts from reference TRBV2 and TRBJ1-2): EPEVTQTPSHQVTQMGQEVILRCVPISNHLYFYWYRQILGQKVEFLVSFYNNEISEKSEIFDDQFSVERPDGSNFTLKIRSTKLEDSAMYFCASSGGGAGYGYTFGSGTRLTVV.

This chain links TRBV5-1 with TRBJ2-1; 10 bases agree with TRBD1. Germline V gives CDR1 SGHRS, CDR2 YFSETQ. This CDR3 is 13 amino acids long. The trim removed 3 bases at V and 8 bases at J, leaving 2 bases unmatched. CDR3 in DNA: TGCGCCAGCAGCTGGGACAGGGGCGATGAGCAGTTCTTC. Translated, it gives CASSWDRGDEQFF.

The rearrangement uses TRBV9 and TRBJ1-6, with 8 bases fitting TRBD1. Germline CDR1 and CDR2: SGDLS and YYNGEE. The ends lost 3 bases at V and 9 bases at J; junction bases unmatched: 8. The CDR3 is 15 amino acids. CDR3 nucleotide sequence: TGTGCCAGCAGCGCAAGGACAGGGTTTGGTTCACCCCTCCACTTT. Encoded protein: CASSARTGFGSPLHF.

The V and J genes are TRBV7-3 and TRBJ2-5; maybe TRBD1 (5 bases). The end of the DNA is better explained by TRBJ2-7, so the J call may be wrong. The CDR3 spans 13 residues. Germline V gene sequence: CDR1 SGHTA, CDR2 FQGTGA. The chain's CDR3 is CASSRTSSYEQYF. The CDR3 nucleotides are TGTGCCAGCAGTAGGACAAGTTCCTACGAGCAGTACTTC.

CDR3 sequence reads: CATSRGSGNSPLHF. The CDR3 bases are TGTGCCACCAGCAGAGGTAGCGGCAATTCACCCCTCCACTTT. The rearrangement uses TRBV15 and TRBJ1-6; the D is unclear. Deletions cut 1 base from V and 7 bases from J, with 8 bases between. CDR1 is LNHNV and CDR2 is YYDKDF in the germline V gene (reference sequence). The CDR3 sequence is 14 residues long.

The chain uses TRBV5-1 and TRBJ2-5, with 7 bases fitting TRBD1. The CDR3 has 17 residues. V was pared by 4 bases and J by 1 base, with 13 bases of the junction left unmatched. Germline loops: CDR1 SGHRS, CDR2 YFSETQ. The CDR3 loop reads CASSIGPRDSLQETQYF. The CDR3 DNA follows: TGCGCCAGCAGCATCGGACCTAGGGACAGCCTCCAAGAGACCCAGTACTTC. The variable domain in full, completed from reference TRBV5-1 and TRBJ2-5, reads KAGVTQTPRYLIKTRGQQVTLSCSPISGHRSVSWYQQTPGQGLQFLFEYFSETQRNKGNFPGRFSGRQFSNSRSEMNVSTLELGDSALYLCASSIGPRDSLQETQYFGPGTRLLVL.

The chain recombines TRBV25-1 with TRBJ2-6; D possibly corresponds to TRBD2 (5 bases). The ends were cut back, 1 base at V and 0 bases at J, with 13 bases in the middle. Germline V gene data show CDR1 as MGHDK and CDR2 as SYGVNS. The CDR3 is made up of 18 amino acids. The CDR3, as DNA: TGTGCCAGCAGTGAATTGGTGGGGAGTAGCTCTGGGGCCAACGTCCTGACTTTC. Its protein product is CASSELVGSSSGANVLTF.

The CDR3 loop reads CASSLAGAGSYEQYF. For the CDR3, the DNA is TGTGCCAGCAGCTTAGCGGGCGCAGGGTCCTACGAGCAGTACTTC. The chain links TRBV13 to TRBJ2-7; a possible D gene is TRBD1 (5 bases). The CDR3 runs 15 residues. Germline values: CDR1 PRHDT, CDR2 FYEKMQ (reference sequence). Between the trimmed V and J ends, which lost 1 base and 1 base, there was a span of 11 bases.

The CDR3 is CASSDRDRELDTQYF. The CDR3 DNA follows: TGTGCCAGCAGTGATCGGGACAGGGAGTTGGATACGCAGTATTTT. The chain combines TRBV25-1 with TRBJ2-3; TRBD1 aligns across 9 bases. V shed 3 bases, J shed 6 bases, and the junction held 7 bases outside the gene matches. Germline lookup yields CDR1 MGHDK and CDR2 SYGVNS. This CDR3 contains 15 residues.

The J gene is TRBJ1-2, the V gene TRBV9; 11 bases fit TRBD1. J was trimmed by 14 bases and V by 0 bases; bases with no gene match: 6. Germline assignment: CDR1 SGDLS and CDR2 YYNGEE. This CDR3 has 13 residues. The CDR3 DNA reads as TGTGCCAGCAGCGTAGGCGGACAGGGGGCTTATACCTTC. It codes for CASSVGGQGAYTF.

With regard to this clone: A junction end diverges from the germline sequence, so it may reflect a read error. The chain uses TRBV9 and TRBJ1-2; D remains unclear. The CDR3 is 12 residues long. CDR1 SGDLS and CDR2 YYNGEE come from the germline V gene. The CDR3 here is CASSPRDYGYTF. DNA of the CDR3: TGTGCCAGCAGCCCTAGAGACTATGGTTACACCTTC.

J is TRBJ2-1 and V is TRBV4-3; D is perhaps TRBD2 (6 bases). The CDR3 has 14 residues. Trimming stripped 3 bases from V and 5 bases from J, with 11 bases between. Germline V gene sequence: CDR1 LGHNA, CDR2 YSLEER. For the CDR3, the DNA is TGCGCCAGCAGCCATCTTAGCGGCGACAATGAGCAGTTCTTC. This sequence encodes CASSHLSGDNEQFF.

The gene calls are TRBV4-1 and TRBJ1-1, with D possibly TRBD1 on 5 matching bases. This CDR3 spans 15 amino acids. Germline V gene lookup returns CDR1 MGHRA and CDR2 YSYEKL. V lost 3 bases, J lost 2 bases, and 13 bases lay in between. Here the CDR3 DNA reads TGCGCCAGCAGCCAGGGAGGGGTCGGAAACACTGAAGCTTTCTTT. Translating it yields CASSQGGVGNTEAFF.

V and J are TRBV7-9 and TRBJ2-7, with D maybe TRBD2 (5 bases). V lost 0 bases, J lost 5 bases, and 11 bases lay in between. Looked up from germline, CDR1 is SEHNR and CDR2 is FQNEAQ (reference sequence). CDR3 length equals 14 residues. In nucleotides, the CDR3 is TGTGCCAGCAGCTTAGCTGGGTGGCGGGACGAGCAGTACTTC. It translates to CASSLAGWRDEQYF.

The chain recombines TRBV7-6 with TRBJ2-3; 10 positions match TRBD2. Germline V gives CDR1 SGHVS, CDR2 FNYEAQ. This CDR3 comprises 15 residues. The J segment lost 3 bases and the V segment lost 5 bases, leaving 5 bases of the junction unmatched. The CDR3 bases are TGTGCCAGCAGCCCAGCTAGCGGGGGTACAGATACGCAGTATTTT. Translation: CASSPASGGTDTQYF.

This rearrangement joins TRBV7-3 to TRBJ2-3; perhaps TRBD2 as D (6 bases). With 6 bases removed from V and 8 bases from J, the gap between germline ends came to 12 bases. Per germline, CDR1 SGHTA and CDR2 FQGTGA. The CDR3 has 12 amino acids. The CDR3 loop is CASSYQGGTQYF. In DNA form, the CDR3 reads TGTGCCAGCAGTTACCAGGGAGGTACGCAGTATTTT.